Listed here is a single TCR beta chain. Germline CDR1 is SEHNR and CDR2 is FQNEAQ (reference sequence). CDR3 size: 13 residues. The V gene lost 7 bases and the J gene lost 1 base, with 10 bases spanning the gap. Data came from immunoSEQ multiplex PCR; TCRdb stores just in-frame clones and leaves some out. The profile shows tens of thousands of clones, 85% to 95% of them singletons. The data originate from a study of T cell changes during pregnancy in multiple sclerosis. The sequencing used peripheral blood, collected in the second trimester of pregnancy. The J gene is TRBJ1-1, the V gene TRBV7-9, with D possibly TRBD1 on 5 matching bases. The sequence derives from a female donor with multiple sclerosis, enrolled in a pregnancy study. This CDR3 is CASTVTANTEAFF. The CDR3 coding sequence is TGTGCCAGCACCGTGACAGCGAACACTGAAGCTTTCTTT.